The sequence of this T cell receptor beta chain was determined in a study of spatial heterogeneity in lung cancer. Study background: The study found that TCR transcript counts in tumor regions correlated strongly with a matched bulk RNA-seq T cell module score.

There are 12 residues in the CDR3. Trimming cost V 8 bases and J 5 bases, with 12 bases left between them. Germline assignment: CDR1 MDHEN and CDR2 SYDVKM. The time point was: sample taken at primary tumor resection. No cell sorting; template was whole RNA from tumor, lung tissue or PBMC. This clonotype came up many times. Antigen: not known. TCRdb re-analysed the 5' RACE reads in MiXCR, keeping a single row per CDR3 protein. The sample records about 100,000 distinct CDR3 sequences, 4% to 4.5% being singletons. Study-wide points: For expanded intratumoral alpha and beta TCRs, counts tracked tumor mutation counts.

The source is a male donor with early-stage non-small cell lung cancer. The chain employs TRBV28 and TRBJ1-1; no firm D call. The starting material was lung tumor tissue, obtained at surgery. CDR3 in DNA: TGTGCCAGCCAGCCACCGGAAACTGAAGCTTTCTTT. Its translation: CASQPPETEAFF.